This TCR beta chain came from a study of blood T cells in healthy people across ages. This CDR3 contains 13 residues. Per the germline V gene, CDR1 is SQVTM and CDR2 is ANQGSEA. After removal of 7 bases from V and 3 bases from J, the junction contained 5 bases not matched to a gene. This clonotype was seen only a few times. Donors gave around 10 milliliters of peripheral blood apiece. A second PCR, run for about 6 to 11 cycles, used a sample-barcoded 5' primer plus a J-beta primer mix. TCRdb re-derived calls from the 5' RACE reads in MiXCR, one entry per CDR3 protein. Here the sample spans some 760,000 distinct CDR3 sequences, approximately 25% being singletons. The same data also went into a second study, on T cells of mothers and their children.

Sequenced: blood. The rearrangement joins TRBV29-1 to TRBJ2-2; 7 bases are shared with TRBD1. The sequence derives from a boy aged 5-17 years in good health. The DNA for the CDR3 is TGCAGCGGGGACGACAGGGACACCGGGGAGCTGTTTTTT. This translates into CSGDDRDTGELFF.